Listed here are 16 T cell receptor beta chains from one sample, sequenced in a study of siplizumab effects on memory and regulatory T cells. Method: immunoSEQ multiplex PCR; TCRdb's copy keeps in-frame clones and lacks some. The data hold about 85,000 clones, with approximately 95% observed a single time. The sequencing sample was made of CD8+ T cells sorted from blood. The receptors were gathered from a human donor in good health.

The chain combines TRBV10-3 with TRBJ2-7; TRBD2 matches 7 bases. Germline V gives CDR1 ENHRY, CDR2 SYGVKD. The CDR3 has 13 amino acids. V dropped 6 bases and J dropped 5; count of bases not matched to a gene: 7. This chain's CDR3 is CAISRGLVDEQYF. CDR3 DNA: TGTGCCATCAGCCGCGGACTAGTTGACGAGCAGTACTTC.

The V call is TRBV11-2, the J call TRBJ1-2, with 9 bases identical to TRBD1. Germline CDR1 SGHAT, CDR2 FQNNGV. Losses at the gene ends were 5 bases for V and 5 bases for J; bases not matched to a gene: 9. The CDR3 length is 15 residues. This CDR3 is CASSPTGGNWYGYTF. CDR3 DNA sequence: TGTGCCAGCAGCCCTACAGGGGGCAATTGGTATGGCTACACCTTC.

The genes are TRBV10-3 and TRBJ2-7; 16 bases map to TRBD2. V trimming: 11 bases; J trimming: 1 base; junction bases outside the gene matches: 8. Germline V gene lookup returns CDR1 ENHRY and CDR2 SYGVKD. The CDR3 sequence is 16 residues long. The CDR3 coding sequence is TGTGCCGTCGGGACTAGCGGGAGGGCCTGGTCCTACGAGCAGTACTTC. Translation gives CAVGTSGRAWSYEQYF.

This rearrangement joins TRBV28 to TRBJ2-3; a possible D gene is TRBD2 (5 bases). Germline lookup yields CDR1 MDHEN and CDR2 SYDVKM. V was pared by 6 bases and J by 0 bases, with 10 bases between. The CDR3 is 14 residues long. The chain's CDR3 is CASRLARSTDTQYF. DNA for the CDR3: TGTGCCAGCAGGTTAGCGCGTAGCACAGATACGCAGTATTTT.

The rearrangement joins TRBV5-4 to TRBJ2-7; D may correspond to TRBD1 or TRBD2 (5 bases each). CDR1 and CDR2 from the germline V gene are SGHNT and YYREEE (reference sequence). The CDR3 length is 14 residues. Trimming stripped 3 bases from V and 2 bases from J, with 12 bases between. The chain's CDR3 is CASSSGTEAYEQYF. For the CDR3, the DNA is TGTGCCAGCAGCTCCGGGACCGAAGCCTACGAGCAGTACTTC. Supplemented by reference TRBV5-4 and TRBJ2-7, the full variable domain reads ETGVTQSPTHLIKTRGQQVTLRCSSQSGHNTVSWYQQALGQGPQFIFQYYREEENGRGNFPPRFSGLQFPNYSSELNVNALELDDSALYLCASSSGTEAYEQYFGPGTRLTVT.

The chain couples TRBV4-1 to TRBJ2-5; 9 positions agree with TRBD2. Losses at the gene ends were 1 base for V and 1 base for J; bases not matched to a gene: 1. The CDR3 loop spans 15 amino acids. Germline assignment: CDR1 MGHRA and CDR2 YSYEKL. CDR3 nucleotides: TGCGCCAGCAGCCAAGGGACTAGCGTCCAAGAGACCCAGTACTTC. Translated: CASSQGTSVQETQYF.

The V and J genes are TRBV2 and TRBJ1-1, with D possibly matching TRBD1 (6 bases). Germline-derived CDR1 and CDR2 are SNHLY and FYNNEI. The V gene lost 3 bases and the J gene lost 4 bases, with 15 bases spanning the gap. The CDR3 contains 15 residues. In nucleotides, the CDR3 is TGTGCCAGCAGTGAGTGGCAGGGGTTGGGCACTGAAGCTTTCTTT. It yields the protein CASSEWQGLGTEAFF.

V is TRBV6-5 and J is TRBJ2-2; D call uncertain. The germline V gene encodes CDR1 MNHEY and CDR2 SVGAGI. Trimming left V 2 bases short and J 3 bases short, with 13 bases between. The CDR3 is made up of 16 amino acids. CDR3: CASSYGEAAYTGELFF. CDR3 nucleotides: TGTGCCAGCAGTTACGGCGAGGCCGCATACACCGGGGAGCTGTTTTTT.

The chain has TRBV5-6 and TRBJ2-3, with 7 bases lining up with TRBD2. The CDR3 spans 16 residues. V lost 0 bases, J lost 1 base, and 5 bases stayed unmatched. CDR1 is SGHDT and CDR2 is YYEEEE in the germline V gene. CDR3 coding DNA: TGTGCCAGCAGCTTGGGGGTGCGGGAGCGCACAGATACGCAGTATTTT. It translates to CASSLGVRERTDTQYF.

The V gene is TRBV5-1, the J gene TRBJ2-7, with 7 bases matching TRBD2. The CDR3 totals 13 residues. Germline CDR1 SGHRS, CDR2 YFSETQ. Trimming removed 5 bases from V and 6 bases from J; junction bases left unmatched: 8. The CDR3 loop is CASSPQGGPEQYF. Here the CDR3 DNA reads TGCGCCAGCAGTCCTCAGGGAGGGCCCGAGCAGTACTTC.

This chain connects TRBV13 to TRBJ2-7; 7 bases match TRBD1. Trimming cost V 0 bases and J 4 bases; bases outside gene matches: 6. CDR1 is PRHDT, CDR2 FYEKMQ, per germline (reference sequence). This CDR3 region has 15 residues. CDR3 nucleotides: TGTGCCAGCAGCTTAGGAGGGGGCAGGGGTTACGAGCAGTACTTC. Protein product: CASSLGGGRGYEQYF.

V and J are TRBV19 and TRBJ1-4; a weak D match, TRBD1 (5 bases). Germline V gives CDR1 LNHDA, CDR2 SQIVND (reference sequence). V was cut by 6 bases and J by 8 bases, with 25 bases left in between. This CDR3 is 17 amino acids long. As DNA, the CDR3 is TGTGCCAGTAGCCAAGGGGTCGTGCCAACAACTGGGGAAAAACTGTTTTTT. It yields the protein CASSQGVVPTTGEKLFF.

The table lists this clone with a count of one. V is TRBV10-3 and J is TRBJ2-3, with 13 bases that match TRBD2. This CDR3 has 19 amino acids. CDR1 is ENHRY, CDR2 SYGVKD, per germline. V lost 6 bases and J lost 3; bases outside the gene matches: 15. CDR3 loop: CAIRPGTSGTRLPTDTQYF. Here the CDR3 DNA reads TGTGCCATCAGACCCGGGACTAGCGGGACACGATTACCGACAGATACGCAGTATTTT.

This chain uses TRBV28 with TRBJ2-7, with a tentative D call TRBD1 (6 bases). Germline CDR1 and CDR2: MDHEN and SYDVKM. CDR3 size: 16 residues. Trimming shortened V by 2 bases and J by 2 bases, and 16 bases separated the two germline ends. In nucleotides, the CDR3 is TGTGCCAGCAGTTTAGGGGGCGGGCTTTGGACCTACGAGCAGTACTTC. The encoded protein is CASSLGGGLWTYEQYF.

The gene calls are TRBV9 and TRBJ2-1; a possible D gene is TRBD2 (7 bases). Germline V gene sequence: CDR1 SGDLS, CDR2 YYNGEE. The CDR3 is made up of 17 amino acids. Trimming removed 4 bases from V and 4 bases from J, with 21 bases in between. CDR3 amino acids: CASSTRLEGGAYNEQFF. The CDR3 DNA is TGTGCCAGCAGCACTAGACTCGAAGGGGGGGCTTACAATGAGCAGTTCTTC.

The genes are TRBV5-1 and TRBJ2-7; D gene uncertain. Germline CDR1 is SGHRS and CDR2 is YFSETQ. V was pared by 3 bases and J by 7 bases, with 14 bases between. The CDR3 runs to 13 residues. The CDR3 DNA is TGCGCCAGCAGCTACACCACTAAAGAAGAGCAGTACTTC. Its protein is CASSYTTKEEQYF. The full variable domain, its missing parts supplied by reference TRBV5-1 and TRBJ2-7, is KAGVTQTPRYLIKTRGQQVTLSCSPISGHRSVSWYQQTPGQGLQFLFEYFSETQRNKGNFPGRFSGRQFSNSRSEMNVSTLELGDSALYLCASSYTTKEEQYFGPGTRLTVT.